These T cell receptor beta chains were read from a single sample in a study of blood T cell repertoires in COVID-19. Profiling relied on immunoSEQ multiplex PCR, and the TCRdb table lists in-frame clones only, not all of them. Of about 330,000 clones listed, more than 85% were seen once; the top ten hold about 18%. Sequencing was carried out using PBMCs or T cells enriched from blood (not recorded which). Receptors were obtained from a woman in her twenties or thirties who had recovered from COVID-19. Both conserved end residues are part of each CDR3. A D gene is named only where the DNA matches it firmly.

CDR3aa,CDR3nt,d_gene,j_gene,v_gene
CASSFKGAGGREQYF,TGTGCCAGCAGCTTCAAAGGGGCCGGCGGGAGAGAGCAGTACTTC,TRBD2,TRBJ2-7,TRBV5-8
CSVEGLADTQYF,TGCAGCGTTGAAGGGCTGGCAGATACGCAGTATTTT,NA,TRBJ2-3,TRBV29-1
CASSVGTGGREKLFF,TGTGCCAGCAGCGTAGGGACAGGGGGCCGGGAAAAACTGTTTTTT,TRBD1,TRBJ1-4,TRBV9
CASSRLETDTQYF,TGTGCTAGCAGCCGACTAGAAACAGATACGCAGTATTTT,NA,TRBJ2-3,TRBV7-7
CASSLAAGTRASYEQYF,TGTGCCAGCAGCTTAGCGGCCGGGACAAGGGCTTCCTACGAGCAGTACTTC,NA,TRBJ2-7,TRBV7-8
CATSRGTNGGNEQFF,TGTGCCACCAGCAGGGGTACAAACGGGGGGAATGAGCAGTTCTTC,TRBD2,TRBJ2-1,TRBV15
CSVVVRSPYNEQFF,TGCAGCGTTGTGGTCCGGTCACCATACAATGAGCAGTTCTTC,NA,TRBJ2-1,TRBV29-1
CASSPDGVIWTEAFF,TGTGCCAGCAGCCCAGACGGGGTTATTTGGACTGAAGCTTTCTTT,NA,TRBJ1-1,TRBV7-9
CASSFPKTSSMTDTQYF,TGTGCCAGCAGTTTCCCCAAAACTAGCTCAATGACAGATACGCAGTATTTT,NA,TRBJ2-3,TRBV28
CASSYSGGGREELFF,TGTGCCAGCAGTTACTCGGGGGGAGGCAGAGAGGAGCTGTTTTTT,NA,TRBJ2-2,TRBV6-5